The clone carrying this TCR beta chain has a handful of counts. Antigen specificity is unknown. This record belongs to a study of identical twins. General observations from the study: Models, which agreed with sharing between unrelated individuals, nonetheless underestimated the out-of-frame TCR alpha sharing seen in monozygotic twins.

Each donor was a healthy Caucasian. A universal primer site was added by template switching, and unique molecular identifiers were carried by the cDNA. TCRdb fed the 5' RACE reads into MiXCR, producing one record per CDR3 protein. The data contain about 520,000 distinct CDR3 sequences, under 25% of them seen just once; the ten biggest clones take up 0.8% to 1%. The ends lost 5 bases at V and 10 bases at J; junction bases unmatched: 6. This CDR3 contains 14 residues. The sample also formed part of further work on T cells expressing NK-cell markers.

The sequence derives from a young woman in good health. The sequencing sample was made of CD4+ T cells sorted from blood. The chain couples TRBV12-3 or TRBV12-4 to TRBJ2-3; the match to TRBD2 covers 13 bases. The CDR3 region is CASSIGTSGAAQYF. The CDR3 coding sequence is TGTGCCAGCAGTATCGGGACTAGCGGGGCCGCGCAGTATTTT.